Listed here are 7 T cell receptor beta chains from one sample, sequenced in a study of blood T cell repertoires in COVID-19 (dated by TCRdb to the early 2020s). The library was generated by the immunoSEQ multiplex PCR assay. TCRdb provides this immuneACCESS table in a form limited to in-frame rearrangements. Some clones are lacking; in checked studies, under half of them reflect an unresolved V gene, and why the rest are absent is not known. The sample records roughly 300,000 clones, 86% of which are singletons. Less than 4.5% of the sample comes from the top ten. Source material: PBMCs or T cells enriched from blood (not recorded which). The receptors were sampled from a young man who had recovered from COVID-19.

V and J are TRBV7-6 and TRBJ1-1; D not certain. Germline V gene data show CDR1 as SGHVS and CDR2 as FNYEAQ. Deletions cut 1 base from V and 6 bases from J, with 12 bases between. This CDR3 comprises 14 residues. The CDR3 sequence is CASSLGHSEAEAFF. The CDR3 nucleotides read TGTGCCAGCAGCTTAGGTCACTCGGAGGCTGAAGCTTTCTTT.

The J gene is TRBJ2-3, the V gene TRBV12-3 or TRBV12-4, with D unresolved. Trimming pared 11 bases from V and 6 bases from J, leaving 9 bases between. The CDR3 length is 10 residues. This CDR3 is CAFRPDTQYF. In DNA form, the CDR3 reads TGTGCCTTCAGGCCGGATACGCAGTATTTT.

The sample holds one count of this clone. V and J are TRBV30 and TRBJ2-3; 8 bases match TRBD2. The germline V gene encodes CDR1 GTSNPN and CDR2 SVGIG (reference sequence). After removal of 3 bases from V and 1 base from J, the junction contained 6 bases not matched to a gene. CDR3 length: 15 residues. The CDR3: CAWRVGLGGTDTQYF. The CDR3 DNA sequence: TGTGCCTGGAGGGTGGGACTAGGGGGCACAGATACGCAGTATTTT.

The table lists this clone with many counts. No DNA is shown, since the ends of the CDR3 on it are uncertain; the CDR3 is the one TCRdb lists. The CDR3 here is CASSFGTGATGQNF. The chain recombines TRBV5-1 with TRBJ2-4; the table gives TRBD1 as D, unverified against the DNA. Germline V lookup: CDR1 SGHRS, CDR2 YFSETQ. The CDR3 extends over 14 residues, inclusive of both ends.

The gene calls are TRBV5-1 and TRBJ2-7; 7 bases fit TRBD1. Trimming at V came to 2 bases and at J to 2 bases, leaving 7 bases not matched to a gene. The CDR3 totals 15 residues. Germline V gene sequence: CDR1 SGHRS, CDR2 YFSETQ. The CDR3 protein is CASSFSRDSTYEQYF. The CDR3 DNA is TGCGCCAGCAGCTTTAGTAGGGACAGTACCTACGAGCAGTACTTC. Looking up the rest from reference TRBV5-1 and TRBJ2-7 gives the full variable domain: KAGVTQTPRYLIKTRGQQVTLSCSPISGHRSVSWYQQTPGQGLQFLFEYFSETQRNKGNFPGRFSGRQFSNSRSEMNVSTLELGDSALYLCASSFSRDSTYEQYFGPGTRLTVT.

DNA of the CDR3: TGTGCCAGCAAGAGGGGGCCCCTCTATGGCTACACCTTC. The encoded protein is CASKRGPLYGYTF. The V gene is TRBV6-5, the J gene TRBJ1-2; TRBD1 matches at 7 bases. Per the germline V gene, CDR1 is MNHEY and CDR2 is SVGAGI. This CDR3 spans 13 amino acids. Trimming at V came to 7 bases and at J to 4 bases, leaving 6 bases not matched to a gene.

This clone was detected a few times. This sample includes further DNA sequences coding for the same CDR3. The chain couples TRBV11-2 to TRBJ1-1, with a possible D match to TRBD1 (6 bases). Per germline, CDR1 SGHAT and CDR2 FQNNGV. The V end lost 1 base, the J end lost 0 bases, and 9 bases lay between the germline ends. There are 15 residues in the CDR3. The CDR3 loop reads CASSLVRGMNTEAFF. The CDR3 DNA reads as TGTGCCAGCAGCTTAGTAAGGGGGATGAACACTGAAGCTTTCTTT.